What follows describes a single T cell receptor beta chain. The data were taken from a study of identical twins. The CDR3 covers 14 residues. Germline V lookup: CDR1 MNHEY, CDR2 SVGEGT. V shed 6 bases and J shed 4 bases, with 15 bases lying between them. TCRdb ran MiXCR on the 5' RACE reads and lists one entry per CDR3 protein. Of some 270,000 distinct CDR3 sequences detected, 6.5% to 9.5% appear once; the ten largest clones hold 3% to 3.5%. The data also belong to a second study, concerning yellow fever vaccine responses in identical twins. Turning to that study: A vaccine T cell response that seemed partly convergent and partly personalized was reported in twins.

This TCR derives from a woman under 30 in good health. The specimen sequenced was CD8+ T cells sorted from blood. The chain carries TRBV6-2 or TRBV6-3 and TRBJ2-5; TRBD2 is a possible D gene (6 bases). The CDR3 sequence: CASSGPLGGETQYF. In DNA, the CDR3 is TGTGCCAGCAGCGGACCGTTGGGGGGAGAGACCCAGTACTTC.